This T cell receptor (beta chain) derives from a study of early T cells in non-severe SARS-CoV-2 infection. As to this clonotype: The antigen is undetermined.

Study-level findings and limits: VDJdb matching favored anti-spike CD8 responses, missing private and CD4 specificities.

cDNA molecules, individually, were tagged with unique molecular identifiers. TCRdb itself ran the 5' RACE reads through MiXCR, one entry per CDR3 protein. The sample contains tens of thousands of distinct CDR3 sequences, about 10% of which appear only once. This TCR was recovered from an adult who was a healthcare worker with PCR-confirmed SARS-CoV-2 infection or an uninfected control (not recorded which). The source material was whole blood.

In DNA form, the CDR3 reads TGCGCCAGCAGCCAAGTTCGGGGGCGCGCCGGTGGCTACACCTTC. It codes for CASSQVRGRAGGYTF. V is TRBV4-1 and J is TRBJ1-2, with D possibly being TRBD1 (6 bases). CDR3 length: 15 residues. Germline CDR1 reads MGHRA; CDR2 reads YSYEKL. V lost 1 base and J lost 7, with 16 bases in between.